The 3 T cell receptor beta chains presented below share a single source sample, sequenced in a study of shared clonotypes between healthy human individuals. Repertoires were generated with immunoSEQ multiplex PCR, while TCRdb's copy carries only in-frame clones and drops some. The sample contains some 1,100,000 clones, around 78% of which appear only once. The sample comprised memory CD4+ T cells from PBMCs. Subset of the sample: CD45RA-negative fraction. The receptors were sampled from a man aged 18 to 35 in good health. Some clones in this sample may be carry-over from other donors' samples.

This clone was detected once. The chain carries TRBV4-1 and TRBJ2-2; no definite D call. Germline V gene sequence: CDR1 MGHRA, CDR2 YSYEKL. Trimming shortened V by 4 bases and J by 7 bases, and 7 bases separated the two germline ends. The CDR3 contains 12 residues. CDR3: CASSPLFGELFF. CDR3 nucleotide sequence: TGCGCCAGCAGCCCCCTATTCGGGGAGCTGTTTTTT.

The chain recombines TRBV5-1 with TRBJ2-1, with 8 nucleotides matching TRBD2. This CDR3 region has 16 residues. The trim removed 0 bases at V and 9 bases at J, leaving 11 bases unmatched. Germline assignment: CDR1 SGHRS and CDR2 YFSETQ. CDR3 nucleotide sequence: TGCGCCAGCAGCTTGGTGGCTAGCGGGTTAGTTGGTGAGCAGTTCTTC. This codes for CASSLVASGLVGEQFF.

The chain employs TRBV5-4 and TRBJ2-7; TRBD1 might be the D (5 bases). The CDR3 loop spans 16 amino acids. Trimming cost V 0 bases and J 2 bases, with 15 bases left between them. Per the germline V gene, CDR1 is SGHNT and CDR2 is YYREEE (reference sequence). The DNA of the CDR3 is TGTGCCAGCAGCTTGGGGCCCCGACAGTGGACCTACGAGCAGTACTTC. This encodes CASSLGPRQWTYEQYF.